These 32 T cell receptor beta chains were all obtained from the same sample, sequenced in a study of T cells in Graves' hyperthyroidism and ophthalmopathy. Template material for amplifying TCR beta CDR3 regions consisted of RNA transcripts. TCR CDR3 underwent first-round RT-PCR with the HTBI primer set. TCRdb recomputed calls from the multiplex PCR reads with MiXCR, one row per CDR3 protein. This table holds roughly 100,000 distinct CDR3 sequences, 35% to 50% found once. Sequencing was carried out using peripheral blood or thyroid tissue (not recorded which). The source of these receptors is a young woman with Graves' hyperthyroidism.

CDR3 protein: CASSQGQDNQPQHF. In DNA, the CDR3 is TGTGCCAGCAGCCAGGGACAGGACAATCAGCCCCAGCATTTT. The chain joins TRBV4-2 to TRBJ1-5, with 8 bases aligning to TRBD1. This CDR3 has 14 amino acids. Germline V gene data show CDR1 as LGHNA and CDR2 as YNFKEQ. Losses at the gene ends were 3 bases for V and 3 bases for J; bases not matched to a gene: 1.

With respect to this clonotype: This may come from a read error, since a much larger clone is one base off. The J gene is TRBJ1-5, the V gene TRBV6-1, with TRBD1 matching over 8 bases. The CDR3 is made up of 16 amino acids. J lost 3 bases, V lost 6 bases, and 10 bases had no gene match. The germline CDR1 and CDR2 sequences are MNHNS and SASEGT. The CDR3 loop is CASSPTGEGFNQPQHF. The CDR3 DNA follows: TGTGCCAGCAGCCCGACAGGGGAAGGATTCAATCAGCCCCAGCATTTT.

Comments on this clonotype: No conserved phenylalanine or tryptophan is present at the end of the CDR3, so a read error is the likely explanation. The chain couples TRBV20-1 to TRBJ2-5; D may be TRBD2 (5 bases). The CDR3 is 14 amino acids. Germline V CDR1 and CDR2: DFQATT, SNEGSKA (reference sequence). The CDR3 DNA sequence: TGCAGTGCTGACTTTTCAGCGGTACAAGAAACCCAGTACCTC. It codes for CSADFSAVQETQYL.

Concerning this clonotype: Given a much more abundant clone one base away, this may be a read error. The chain is built from TRBV6-1 and TRBJ1-1, with D possibly being TRBD1 (6 bases). The CDR3 is made up of 18 amino acids. Germline V gene lookup returns CDR1 MNHNS and CDR2 SASEGT. The chain's CDR3 is CASSGPLRTATMNTEASF. CDR3 DNA sequence: TGTGCCAGCAGTGGCCCCCTTCGGACAGCGACGATGAACACTGAAGCTTCCTTT.

V is TRBV6-1 and J is TRBJ1-6, with 9 bases identical to TRBD1. CDR3 size: 15 residues. Germline CDR1 is MNHNS and CDR2 is SASEGT. Losses at the gene ends were 4 bases for V and 7 bases for J; bases not matched to a gene: 5. DNA for the CDR3: TGTGCCAGCAGTGCGCCGGGACAGGGCAATTCACCCCTCCACTTT. Encoded protein: CASSAPGQGNSPLHF.

This clonotype was seen repeatedly, ten times or more. The gene calls are TRBV4-1 and TRBJ2-5; perhaps TRBD2 as D (5 bases). The CDR3 sequence is 12 residues long. V lost 3 bases, J lost 8 bases, and 10 bases lay in between. In germline, CDR1 is MGHRA, CDR2 YSYEKL. The CDR3 DNA follows: TGCGCCAGCAGCCATGGGCCGGGAACCCAGTACTTC. The encoded protein is CASSHGPGTQYF.

With respect to this clonotype: Mismatch with germline at one junction end may stem from a read error. V gene TRBV7-9 combines with J gene TRBJ2-3; a weak D match, TRBD2 (5 bases). The CDR3 has 16 residues. In germline, CDR1 is SEHNR, CDR2 FQNEAQ (reference sequence). CDR3 nucleotides: TGTGCCAGCAGGTTGACTAACGGATCTTTCACAGATACGCAGTACTTT. Protein: CASRLTNGSFTDTQYF.

Ten or more counts support this clonotype. This sequence joins TRBV11-2 and TRBJ1-1, with D perhaps matching TRBD1 (5 bases). The V end was cut by 3 bases, the J end by 5 bases, with 16 bases between. CDR1 and CDR2 (germline): SGHAT, FQNNGV. CDR3 length: 15 amino acids. DNA for the CDR3: TGTGCCAGCAGCTTCCGTCGGGAGGGACTTACTGAAGCTTTCTTT. Its protein is CASSFRREGLTEAFF. Full variable domain (missing parts from reference TRBV11-2 and TRBJ1-1): EAGVAQSPRYKIIEKRQSVAFWCNPISGHATLYWYQQILGQGPKLLIQFQNNGVVDDSQLPKDRFSAERLKGVDSTLKIQPAKLEDSAVYLCASSFRREGLTEAFFGQGTRLTVV.

This sequence joins TRBV9 and TRBJ2-3, with 8 bases lining up with TRBD2. The CDR3 has 15 amino acids. J was trimmed by 2 bases and V by 2 bases; bases with no gene match: 4. Germline V lookup: CDR1 SGDLS, CDR2 YYNGEE. CDR3 sequence reads: CASSVRGGLTDTQYF. CDR3 DNA sequence: TGTGCCAGCAGCGTCCGGGGGGGACTCACAGATACGCAGTATTTT.

This clonotype has only a few counts. J is TRBJ2-3 and V is TRBV13; 8 bases are shared with TRBD2. CDR1 is PRHDT and CDR2 is FYEKMQ in the germline V gene (reference sequence). Trimming cost V 5 bases and J 2 bases; bases outside gene matches: 12. The CDR3 runs to 17 residues. The DNA of the CDR3 is TGTGCCAGCAGCCCACTCGGAGCGGGAGAGCTCACAGATACGCAGTATTTT. Amino acid sequence: CASSPLGAGELTDTQYF.

The chain uses TRBV10-3 and TRBJ2-6; no firm D call. The CDR3 extends over 14 amino acids. V lost 2 bases to trimming and J lost 4 bases, with 6 bases between them. CDR1 is ENHRY, CDR2 SYGVKD, per germline. Here the CDR3 DNA reads TGTGCCATCAGTGAGACGGACGGGGCCAACGTCCTGACTTTC. Protein: CAISETDGANVLTF.

Of note for this clonotype: The germline gene is not matched at one end of the junction; a read error may be the cause. The V call is TRBV2, the J call TRBJ1-1, with D possibly matching TRBD1 (6 bases). Germline CDR1 and CDR2: SNHLY and FYNNEI. This CDR3 is 15 amino acids long. The CDR3 region has the DNA TGCGCCAGCAGTCTGCCGGGACACAATAACACTGAAGCTTTCTTT. Residues: CASSLPGHNNTEAFF.

J is TRBJ2-2 and V is TRBV20-1, with 13 nucleotides matching TRBD2. V lost 6 bases, J lost 6 bases, and 10 bases stayed unmatched. Germline assignment: CDR1 DFQATT and CDR2 SNEGSKA (reference sequence). The CDR3 runs to 16 residues. CDR3 nucleotide sequence: TGCAGTGCCTGGAGCCGACTAGCGGGAGGCGCCGGGGAGCTGTTTTTT. This codes for CSAWSRLAGGAGELFF.

This clonotype showed up many times. The V call is TRBV7-8, the J call TRBJ1-1; D not certain. Trimming took 5 bases from V and 4 from J, leaving 11 bases between them. The CDR3 is 13 residues long. Germline CDR1 reads SGHVS; CDR2 reads FQNEAQ. Here the CDR3 DNA reads TGTGCCAGCAGCCCCTCCTGGGGCACTGAAGCTTTCTTT. Translation: CASSPSWGTEAFF.

This clonotype was counted ten times or more. V is TRBV10-3 and J is TRBJ1-6; D gene ambiguous. CDR1 and CDR2 (germline): ENHRY, SYGVKD. This CDR3 spans 14 amino acids. Trimming removed 4 bases at V and 7 bases at J, with 11 bases between. CDR3 DNA sequence: TGTGCCATCAGTGGGACCATTGGGAATTCACCCCTCCACTTT. Translating it yields CAISGTIGNSPLHF.

In its sample, this clonotype was seen once. The rearrangement uses TRBV7-2 and TRBJ2-5, with TRBD2 matching over 8 bases. Per germline, CDR1 SGHTA and CDR2 FQGNSA. The V and J ends lost 2 bases and 4 bases, in that order; junction bases with no gene match: 6. The CDR3 is 15 amino acids. In DNA, the CDR3 is TGTGCCAGCAGCTTAAGCGGGAGTTGGGGAGAGACCCAGTACTTC. Amino acids: CASSLSGSWGETQYF.

The V and J genes are TRBV7-8 and TRBJ1-2; a weak D match, TRBD1 (6 bases). V lost 5 bases and J 0 bases, leaving 13 bases between the germline ends. There are 15 residues in the CDR3. In germline, CDR1 is SGHVS, CDR2 FQNEAQ. The CDR3 bases are TGTGCCAGCAGCCACGGACAGCCAACTAACTATGGCTACACCTTC. Protein product: CASSHGQPTNYGYTF.

In this sample, this clonotype turned up many times. CDR3 nucleotides: TGTGCCAGCAGTGCAATACCCCAGGGGCGGTACGAGCAGTACTTC. It specifies CASSAIPQGRYEQYF. V usage is TRBV6-6 and J usage is TRBJ2-7; TRBD1 might be the D (6 bases). The CDR3 loop spans 15 amino acids. Trimming left V 5 bases short and J 4 bases short, with 18 bases between. The germline V gene encodes CDR1 MNHNY and CDR2 SVGAGI (reference sequence).

V gene TRBV30 combines with J gene TRBJ1-6, with TRBD1 matching 8 bases. Per germline, CDR1 GTSNPN and CDR2 SVGIG (reference sequence). With V trimmed by 3 bases and J by 6 bases, 7 bases remained unmatched. The CDR3 spans 15 residues. The CDR3 DNA is TGTGCCTGGAGGGCAACAGGGGGTCGTAATTCACCCCTCCACTTT. Translation gives CAWRATGGRNSPLHF.

This clonotype was recorded at least ten times. This chain joins TRBV5-1 and TRBJ1-4, with D tentatively TRBD1 (5 bases). CDR3 length: 13 residues. Germline assignment: CDR1 SGHRS and CDR2 YFSETQ. The V end lost 2 bases, the J end lost 8 bases, and 10 bases lay between the germline ends. In DNA, the CDR3 is TGCGCCAGCAGCTTCGGAGGGGAGGAAAAACTGTTTTTT. Translating gives CASSFGGEEKLFF. The variable domain in full, with the rest retrieved from reference TRBV5-1 and TRBJ1-4, is KAGVTQTPRYLIKTRGQQVTLSCSPISGHRSVSWYQQTPGQGLQFLFEYFSETQRNKGNFPGRFSGRQFSNSRSEMNVSTLELGDSALYLCASSFGGEEKLFFGSGTQLSVL.

The chain uses TRBV15 and TRBJ2-5; D gene unclear. The CDR3 consists of 11 residues. Trimming cost V 4 bases and J 2 bases, with 2 bases left between them. The V gene's germline CDR1 is LNHNV and CDR2 YYDKDF (reference sequence). CDR3 DNA sequence: TGTGCCACCAGCAATCAAGAGACCCAGTACTTC. It is translated as CATSNQETQYF.

The table lists this clonotype with a count of one. The CDR3 sequence is CAISLTGALYEQYF. The DNA for the CDR3 is TGTGCCATCAGTTTGACAGGGGCCCTTTACGAGCAGTACTTC. This chain links TRBV10-3 with TRBJ2-7; 8 bases fit TRBD1. The V gene's germline CDR1 is ENHRY and CDR2 SYGVKD. After removal of 5 bases from V and 4 bases from J, the junction contained 7 bases not matched to a gene. The CDR3 has 14 residues.

The sample holds many counts of this clonotype. The chain employs TRBV7-8 and TRBJ2-3; possibly TRBD2 for D (6 bases). The CDR3 length is 13 residues. Per germline, CDR1 SGHVS and CDR2 FQNEAQ. Trimming removed 4 bases from V and 3 bases from J, with 8 bases in between. In DNA, the CDR3 is TGTGCCAGCAGCTCGACTAGTACAGATACGCAGTATTTT. Its protein product is CASSSTSTDTQYF.

This chain joins TRBV20-1 and TRBJ1-2, with D hard to call. Germline V gives CDR1 DFQATT, CDR2 SNEGSKA (reference sequence). The CDR3 is 10 residues long. The V end was cut by 4 bases, the J end by 7 bases, with 7 bases between. DNA for the CDR3: TGCAGTGCTATGATGGGTGGCTACACCTTC. Amino acid sequence: CSAMMGGYTF.

This clonotype was detected ten times or more. The J gene is TRBJ1-1, the V gene TRBV4-1, with 12 bases lining up with TRBD1. CDR1 is MGHRA, CDR2 YSYEKL, per germline. Trimming cost V 3 bases and J 6 bases; bases outside gene matches: 2. The CDR3 has 14 residues. CDR3 DNA: TGCGCCAGCAGCCACGGGACAGGGGGCCCTGAAGCTTTCTTT. Its translation: CASSHGTGGPEAFF.

This clonotype came up a few times. The gene calls are TRBV13 and TRBJ2-3, with 9 positions matching TRBD1. After removal of 4 bases from V and 6 bases from J, the junction contained 8 bases not matched to a gene. CDR3 length: 15 residues. CDR1 and CDR2 from the germline V gene are PRHDT and FYEKMQ (reference sequence). CDR3 residues: CASSSMGQGRDTQYF. The CDR3 bases are TGTGCCAGCAGCTCGATGGGACAGGGTCGCGATACGCAGTATTTT. Complete variable domain (other parts from reference TRBV13 and TRBJ2-3): AAGVIQSPRHLIKEKRETATLKCYPIPRHDTVYWYQQGPGQDPQFLISFYEKMQSDKGSIPDRFSAQQFSDYHSELNMSSLELGDSALYFCASSSMGQGRDTQYFGPGTRLTVL.

The V and J genes are TRBV5-1 and TRBJ1-2, with 9 bases that match TRBD1. CDR3 length: 14 amino acids. V shed 5 bases, J shed 2 bases, and the junction held 4 bases outside the gene matches. CDR1 is SGHRS and CDR2 is YFSETQ in the germline V gene. CDR3 DNA: TGCGCCAGCAGGCGGGACAGGGAAAACTATGGCTACACCTTC. The encoded protein is CASRRDRENYGYTF.

The chain is built from TRBV7-2 and TRBJ1-5; 7 positions match TRBD1. This CDR3 comprises 16 residues. Germline-derived CDR1 and CDR2 are SGHTA and FQGNSA. The V and J ends lost 3 bases and 6 bases, in that order; junction bases with no gene match: 11. CDR3 coding DNA: TGTGCCAGCAGCTTCAGCACAGGGGAGGTGAGTCAGCCCCAGCATTTT. The encoded protein is CASSFSTGEVSQPQHF.

V gene TRBV2 combines with J gene TRBJ2-7, with 13 bases lining up with TRBD2. The CDR3 sequence is 16 residues long. J lost 6 bases, V lost 6 bases, and 11 bases had no gene match. Germline CDR1 SNHLY, CDR2 FYNNEI. The CDR3 is CASSAGGLAGVREQYF. The DNA for the CDR3 is TGTGCCAGCAGCGCCGGCGGACTAGCGGGAGTGCGCGAGCAGTACTTC.

The sample holds many counts of this clonotype. The V gene is TRBV27, the J gene TRBJ1-3; 11 positions match TRBD1. Germline values: CDR1 MNHEY, CDR2 SMNVEV (reference sequence). This CDR3 contains 18 residues. J gave up 6 bases and V 6 bases, and 16 bases lay outside the gene matches. The CDR3 DNA reads as TGTGCCAGCAGCTCCATCGGACAGGGGGCGACTGGCTTAAACACCATATATTTT. This encodes CASSSIGQGATGLNTIYF.

The DNA of the CDR3 is TGTGCCATCAGTGAGTCGACAATAGCGGGAGTGGAGACCCAGTACTTC. Translation: CAISESTIAGVETQYF. The J gene is TRBJ2-5, the V gene TRBV10-3; TRBD2 aligns across 9 bases. V was clipped by 0 bases and J by 5 bases; unmatched bases: 7. Germline CDR1 is ENHRY and CDR2 is SYGVKD. The CDR3 sequence is 16 residues long.

This clonotype was counted at least ten times. The chain links TRBV24-1 to TRBJ2-3; TRBD1 is a possible D gene (5 bases). The V end lost 10 bases, the J end lost 2 bases, and 9 bases lay between the germline ends. The CDR3 has 12 amino acids. Germline V CDR1 and CDR2: KGHDR, SFDVKD. The CDR3 DNA reads TGTGCCACAAAGGACATCACAGATACGCAGTATTTT. Amino acid sequence: CATKDITDTQYF.